These 32 T cell receptor beta chains came from one sample sequenced in a study of regulatory T cells in long-lasting Graves disease. Arm-PCR with iRepertoire HTBI primers amplified the CDR3 regions for these TCR beta libraries. TCRdb used MiXCR to reprocess the multiplex PCR reads, holding one entry per CDR3 protein. The sample yields approximately 350,000 distinct CDR3 sequences, about 16% seen once. The sample's time point: newly diagnosed GD, antithyroid drugs for less than 3 months. The TCR library used RNA extracted from PBMCs. Separately, the same data were catalogued under a study of T cells in Graves' hyperthyroidism and ophthalmopathy.

Specimen: peripheral blood mononuclear cells (PBMCs), collected at new diagnosis, from a patient treated with antithyroid drugs. The receptors were sampled from a woman aged 18-30 years with Graves disease.

This clonotype occurred many times. The rearrangement uses TRBV11-3 and TRBJ2-1; TRBD2 agrees at 11 bases. This CDR3 has 15 residues. V shed 5 bases, J shed 3 bases, and the junction held 3 bases outside the gene matches. CDR1 and CDR2 (germline): SGHNT, YENEEA. For the CDR3, the DNA is TGTGCCAGCAGCGCCCTAGCGGGAGGCTACAATGAGCAGTTCTTC. Translation gives CASSALAGGYNEQFF. The whole variable domain, remainder taken from reference TRBV11-3 and TRBJ2-1, is EAGVVQSPRYKIIEKKQPVAFWCNPISGHNTLYWYLQNLGQGPELLIRYENEEAVDDSQLPKDRFSAERLKGVDSTLKIQPAELGDSAVYLCASSALAGGYNEQFFGPGTRLTVL.

The chain couples TRBV6-1 to TRBJ1-5; the match to TRBD1 covers 7 bases. CDR1 and CDR2 from the germline V gene are MNHNS and SASEGT. The CDR3 runs to 15 residues. With V trimmed by 4 bases and J by 3 bases, 6 bases remained unmatched. CDR3 sequence: CASSGRDSTNQPQHF. The CDR3 DNA follows: TGTGCCAGCAGTGGCCGGGACAGTACCAATCAGCCCCAGCATTTT.

There are many counts of this clonotype. V and J are TRBV11-2 and TRBJ2-7; 7 nucleotides match TRBD1. Germline CDR1 is SGHAT and CDR2 is FQNNGV. The CDR3 is made up of 17 amino acids. J gave up 7 bases and V 2 bases, and 17 bases lay outside the gene matches. The CDR3 nucleotides are TGTGCCAGCAGCTTACACTCTCTACAGGGGCCCCCCTCTGAGCAGTACTTC. Translated: CASSLHSLQGPPSEQYF.

Many counts were recorded for this clonotype. This chain connects TRBV11-3 to TRBJ1-1; a weak D match, TRBD1 (6 bases). With 4 bases removed from V and 5 bases from J, the gap between germline ends came to 11 bases. Germline lookup yields CDR1 SGHNT and CDR2 YENEEA. This CDR3 has 13 residues. CDR3 sequence (DNA): TGTGCCAGCAGCTACACAGGGAGTACTGAAGCTTTCTTT. It encodes CASSYTGSTEAFF.

This rearrangement joins TRBV4-1 to TRBJ1-5, with TRBD1 matching 9 bases. CDR1 is MGHRA, CDR2 YSYEKL, per germline. This CDR3 comprises 16 residues. The junction had 9 bases not matched to a gene; V was cut back by 6 bases and J by 3 bases. CDR3 nucleotide sequence: TGCGCCAGCAGGAGCCACGGGACAGGGCACAATCAGCCCCAGCATTTT. Protein sequence: CASRSHGTGHNQPQHF.

The chain combines TRBV29-1 with TRBJ1-1, with 9 bases fitting TRBD1. Germline CDR1 is SQVTM and CDR2 is ANQGSEA. The CDR3 contains 14 residues. Unmatched junction bases numbered 5, after V lost 0 bases and J lost 6 bases. In nucleotides, the CDR3 is TGCAGCGTTGAAGATAGGGACAGGGCTTCTGAAGCTTTCTTT. Amino acids: CSVEDRDRASEAFF.

This rearrangement joins TRBV3-1 to TRBJ1-2, with D perhaps TRBD1 (6 bases). The V end was cut by 0 bases, the J end by 5 bases, with 16 bases between. The germline CDR1 and CDR2 sequences are LGHDT and YNNKEL (reference sequence). The CDR3 totals 16 residues. CDR3 loop: CASSQDAGGFAYGYTF. DNA for the CDR3: TGTGCCAGCAGCCAAGATGCGGGGGGCTTCGCTTATGGCTACACCTTC.

The chain has TRBV9 and TRBJ2-1, with D possibly TRBD1 on 7 matching bases. The CDR3 is 16 residues long. Germline V lookup: CDR1 SGDLS, CDR2 YYNGEE. V was trimmed by 3 bases and J by 0 bases, leaving 13 bases between them. CDR3 in DNA: TGTGCCAGCAGCGAAACAGGGGAGGTCTCCTACAATGAGCAGTTCTTC. This gives the protein CASSETGEVSYNEQFF.

Details on this clonotype: A much larger clone differs by one base, so this may be a read error. The rearrangement joins TRBV7-3 to TRBJ1-1; possible D gene TRBD1, 5 bases. Germline loops: CDR1 SGHTA, CDR2 FQGTGA. This CDR3 is 13 amino acids long. For the CDR3, the DNA is TGTGGCAGCAGGAGAGACAGGAACACTGAAGCTTTCTTT. Translating it yields CGSRRDRNTEAFF. The full variable domain, rest sourced from reference TRBV7-3 and TRBJ1-1, is GAGVSQTPSNKVTEKGKYVELRCDPISGHTALYWYRQSLGQGPEFLIYFQGTGAADDSGLPNDRFFAVRPEGSVSTLKIQRTERGDSAVYLCGSRRDRNTEAFFGQGTRLTVV.

The J gene is TRBJ2-1, the V gene TRBV13; TRBD1 might be the D (6 bases). The CDR3 is 15 amino acids. Trimming took off 6 bases at V and 4 bases at J, with 16 bases between the two ends. Per the germline V gene, CDR1 is PRHDT and CDR2 is FYEKMQ (reference sequence). CDR3 region: CASRSTGDFYNEQFF. CDR3 coding DNA: TGTGCCAGCAGGTCGACAGGAGATTTTTACAATGAGCAGTTCTTC.

This clonotype appeared a few times. This sequence joins TRBV12-3 or TRBV12-4 and TRBJ2-2, with D maybe TRBD1 (6 bases). This CDR3 is 16 amino acids long. The V and J ends lost 0 bases and 2 bases respectively, with 10 bases between them. CDR3 sequence reads: CASSLAWTDNTGELFF. The DNA for the CDR3 is TGTGCCAGCAGTTTAGCTTGGACAGACAACACCGGGGAGCTGTTTTTT.

In its sample, this clonotype was seen many times. This chain joins TRBV11-2 and TRBJ2-2; D ambiguous. CDR1 is SGHAT, CDR2 FQNNGV, per germline. The V end was cut by 3 bases, the J end by 1 base, with 9 bases between. This CDR3 comprises 15 residues. The CDR3 DNA sequence: TGTGCCAGCAGCTTTGAATACCAGAACACCGGGGAGCTGTTTTTT. As protein: CASSFEYQNTGELFF.

The chain is built from TRBV4-1 and TRBJ2-1, with D perhaps TRBD1 (5 bases). Germline-derived CDR1 and CDR2 are MGHRA and YSYEKL. V shed 1 base and J shed 7 bases, with 14 bases lying between them. The CDR3 spans 15 residues. The CDR3 here is CASSQGPGFGNEQFF. CDR3 nucleotides: TGCGCCAGCAGCCAAGGGCCAGGGTTTGGGAATGAGCAGTTCTTC.

In this sample, this clonotype turned up many times. Written as DNA, the CDR3 is TGCAGCGTTGGTACTAGCGGGTCGGGAGATACGCAGTATTTT. It specifies CSVGTSGSGDTQYF. The chain carries TRBV29-1 and TRBJ2-3; 9 bases fit TRBD2. The CDR3 is made up of 14 amino acids. Germline loops: CDR1 SQVTM, CDR2 ANQGSEA. After removal of 4 bases from V and 5 bases from J, the junction contained 7 bases not matched to a gene.

This clonotype was seen a handful of times. This rearrangement joins TRBV3-1 to TRBJ1-4; perhaps TRBD1 as D (6 bases). V was pared by 5 bases and J by 4 bases, with 17 bases between. CDR1 is LGHDT and CDR2 is YNNKEL in the germline V gene (reference sequence). The length of the CDR3 is 16 residues. The CDR3 is CASSTTTGIRNEKLFF. DNA for the CDR3: TGTGCCAGCAGCACAACGACAGGAATTCGTAATGAAAAACTGTTTTTT.

The chain uses TRBV9 and TRBJ2-7; 14 bases match TRBD2. The ends lost 0 bases at V and 7 bases at J; junction bases unmatched: 6. The CDR3 length is 16 residues. The germline CDR1 and CDR2 sequences are SGDLS and YYNGEE. CDR3 loop: CASSVEVGLAGGEQYF. For the CDR3, the DNA is TGTGCCAGCAGCGTAGAAGTCGGACTAGCGGGGGGTGAGCAGTACTTC.

This clonotype was seen ten or more times. The J gene is TRBJ1-6, the V gene TRBV5-1, with TRBD1 matching 7 bases. The germline CDR1 and CDR2 sequences are SGHRS and YFSETQ. The CDR3 has 14 residues. V lost 0 bases to trimming and J lost 6 bases; unmatched junction nucleotides: 0. This CDR3 is CASSLDRGNSPLHF. As DNA, the CDR3 is TGCGCCAGCAGCTTGGACAGGGGTAATTCACCCCTCCACTTT.

J is TRBJ1-5 and V is TRBV12-3 or TRBV12-4; TRBD1 matches 10 bases. The CDR3 loop spans 18 amino acids. Trimming cost V 8 bases and J 0 bases; bases outside gene matches: 13. Here the CDR3 DNA reads TGTGCCAGCTCCGCCACCGGGACAGGGGTTTATAGCAATCAGCCCCAGCATTTT. It encodes CASSATGTGVYSNQPQHF.

The chain has TRBV7-3 and TRBJ1-1; D not resolved. Trimming left V 1 base short and J 4 bases short, with 10 bases between. The CDR3 runs to 14 residues. The germline V gene has CDR1 SGHTA and CDR2 FQGTGA. CDR3 DNA sequence: TGTGCCAGCAGCTTAAGCGCGTTTCCCACTGAAGCTTTCTTT. This encodes CASSLSAFPTEAFF. The full variable domain, completed using reference TRBV7-3 and TRBJ1-1, is GAGVSQTPSNKVTEKGKYVELRCDPISGHTALYWYRQSLGQGPEFLIYFQGTGAADDSGLPNDRFFAVRPEGSVSTLKIQRTERGDSAVYLCASSLSAFPTEAFFGQGTRLTVV.

This clonotype was seen a handful of times. This chain links TRBV18 with TRBJ2-7, with D tentatively TRBD1 (6 bases). Between the trimmed V and J ends, which lost 4 bases and 4 bases, there was a span of 8 bases. This CDR3 comprises 12 residues. Germline V gene sequence: CDR1 KGHSH, CDR2 LQKENI. DNA for the CDR3: TGTGCCAGCTCACACAGGGAGTACGAGCAGTACTTC. The encoded protein is CASSHREYEQYF. Filled out from reference TRBV18 and TRBJ2-7, the complete variable domain reads NAGVMQNPRHLVRRRGQEARLRCSPMKGHSHVYWYRQLPEEGLKFMVYLQKENIIDESGMPKERFSAEFPKEGPSILRIQQVVRGDSAAYFCASSHREYEQYFGPGTRLTVT.

This clonotype was picked up a small number of times. The chain employs TRBV9 and TRBJ1-6; D call uncertain. CDR3 length equals 16 residues. Trimming cost V 4 bases and J 2 bases, with 13 bases left between them. Per germline, CDR1 SGDLS and CDR2 YYNGEE. The CDR3 bases are TGTGCCAGCAGCTTGCAGGAAGTAGCCTATAATTCACCCCTCCACTTT. As protein: CASSLQEVAYNSPLHF.

The table lists this clonotype with many counts. CDR3 coding DNA: TGTGCCAGCAGTTACCGGAAGGGACCCTTCTACGAGCAGTACTTC. As protein: CASSYRKGPFYEQYF. The chain couples TRBV6-5 to TRBJ2-7; D assignment may be TRBD1 or TRBD2 (5 bases each). The length of the CDR3 is 15 residues. V was shortened by 2 bases and J by 3 bases, with 14 bases between the two germline ends. Germline loops: CDR1 MNHEY, CDR2 SVGAGI.

This clonotype was found many times. This sequence joins TRBV3-1 and TRBJ2-5, with 9 bases matching TRBD1. CDR3 length equals 15 residues. Per the germline V gene, CDR1 is LGHDT and CDR2 is YNNKEL (reference sequence). With V trimmed by 3 bases and J by 5 bases, 7 bases remained unmatched. CDR3 loop: CASSQDDRGWETQYF. The CDR3 bases are TGTGCCAGCAGCCAGGACGACAGGGGGTGGGAGACCCAGTACTTC.

The rearrangement links TRBV2 to TRBJ2-5, with a tentative D call TRBD1 (5 bases). The germline CDR1 and CDR2 sequences are SNHLY and FYNNEI. CDR3 size: 13 residues. V shed 8 bases and J shed 5 bases, with 15 bases lying between them. Here the CDR3 DNA reads TGTGCCAGCCACAGGATTAAGGTGGAGACCCAGTACTTC. Translation: CASHRIKVETQYF.

V gene TRBV20-1 combines with J gene TRBJ1-2; perhaps TRBD1 as D (5 bases). The germline gives CDR1 DFQATT, CDR2 SNEGSKA (reference sequence). The V gene lost 6 bases and the J gene lost 2 bases, with 10 bases spanning the gap. CDR3 length: 12 amino acids. CDR3 amino acids: CSAQDKNYGYTF. The CDR3 coding sequence is TGCAGTGCCCAGGACAAAAACTATGGCTACACCTTC.

This clonotype came up many times. The chain is built from TRBV4-1 and TRBJ2-3; 8 bases map to TRBD1. The germline CDR1 and CDR2 sequences are MGHRA and YSYEKL. The CDR3 extends over 17 amino acids. V shed 1 base and J 7 bases; nucleotides not matched to a gene: 13. The CDR3 DNA follows: TGCGCCAGCAGCCAAGGGAGTGGTGGACAGGGCTTATATACGCAGTATTTT. It codes for CASSQGSGGQGLYTQYF.

This clonotype was seen repeatedly, ten times or more. V is TRBV7-9 and J is TRBJ1-1, with D possibly matching TRBD1 (6 bases). Germline CDR1 is SEHNR and CDR2 is FQNEAQ (reference sequence). The CDR3 has 13 amino acids. Trimming removed 4 bases at V and 5 bases at J, with 11 bases between. The CDR3 DNA reads as TGTGCCAGCAGCTCCCACAGGGAGACTGAAGCTTTCTTT. Translation: CASSSHRETEAFF.

The chain carries TRBV4-2 and TRBJ1-2, with 10 positions matching TRBD1. CDR1 LGHNA and CDR2 YNFKEQ come from the germline V gene. The CDR3 has 18 residues. The ends lost 11 bases at V and 6 bases at J; junction bases unmatched: 24. The CDR3 is CAGTPNPEGTGEEDGYTF. Written as DNA, the CDR3 is TGTGCCGGCACCCCGAACCCCGAAGGGACAGGGGAAGAAGATGGCTACACCTTC.

This clonotype came up a few times. The chain links TRBV27 to TRBJ2-2; D possibly uses TRBD1 or TRBD2 (5 bases each). The CDR3 contains 14 residues. Between the trimmed V and J ends, which lost 1 base and 6 bases, there was a span of 9 bases. The germline V gene encodes CDR1 MNHEY and CDR2 SMNVEV (reference sequence). The CDR3 region has the DNA TGTGCCAGCAGTTTATGGTTGGGGGCCGGGGAGCTGTTTTTT. Translating gives CASSLWLGAGELFF.

With respect to this clonotype: Likely a read error: the CDR3 ends without its conserved phenylalanine or tryptophan. This rearrangement joins TRBV20-1 to TRBJ2-5, with D unresolved. The CDR3 spans 12 residues. The V end lost 4 bases, the J end lost 10 bases, and 16 bases lay between the germline ends. Germline lookup yields CDR1 DFQATT and CDR2 SNEGSKA (reference sequence). The chain's CDR3 is CSAKGPSGGQYS. The CDR3 DNA reads as TGCAGTGCTAAAGGGCCCTCCGGCGGCCAGTACTCC.

The sample holds many counts of this clonotype. The chain is built from TRBV28 and TRBJ2-3; TRBD2 matches at 14 bases. The CDR3 contains 17 residues. V trimming: 5 bases; J trimming: 3 bases; junction bases outside the gene matches: 7. CDR1 and CDR2 from the germline V gene are MDHEN and SYDVKM. CDR3: CASSPSGTSGSTDTQYF. The CDR3 nucleotides are TGTGCCAGCAGTCCATCCGGGACTAGCGGGAGTACAGATACGCAGTATTTT.

This clonotype was counted at least ten times. V is TRBV29-1 and J is TRBJ2-7, with 8 positions matching TRBD1. The germline V gene has CDR1 SQVTM and CDR2 ANQGSEA. This CDR3 has 16 amino acids. V shed 0 bases and J 1 base; nucleotides not matched to a gene: 8. The CDR3: CSVEDRPGTGSYEQYF. CDR3 DNA sequence: TGCAGCGTTGAAGATCGGCCAGGGACAGGATCCTACGAGCAGTACTTC.